Below, 3 T cell receptor beta chains from the same sample are listed, as sequenced in a study of cytomegalovirus exposure and HLA in healthy donors. The primer mix had 60 Vbeta and 13 Jbeta primers. The table came from immunoSEQ multiplex PCR; TCRdb's copy has only in-frame clones and leaves some out. The sample contains 150,000 to 200,000 clones, around 81% of which appear only once. The sample taken for sequencing was PBMCs. Receptors were obtained from a woman under 30 in good health and CMV-seropositive.

This chain links TRBV10-3 with TRBJ1-2; D may be TRBD1 (5 bases). This CDR3 comprises 14 residues. Germline V gene data show CDR1 as ENHRY and CDR2 as SYGVKD. Trimming shortened V by 7 bases and J by 2 bases, and 14 bases separated the two germline ends. The CDR3 here is CAIMDTDINYGYTF. As DNA, the CDR3 is TGTGCCATCATGGACACAGATATCAACTATGGCTACACCTTC.

This clone has a single count. V is TRBV2 and J is TRBJ1-1, with a weak D call TRBD1 (5 bases). Germline lookup yields CDR1 SNHLY and CDR2 FYNNEI. The length of the CDR3 is 12 residues. With 6 bases removed from V and 1 base from J, the gap between germline ends came to 6 bases. The CDR3 here is CASSGQNTEAFF. DNA for the CDR3: TGTGCCAGCAGCGGACAGAACACTGAAGCTTTCTTT.

The chain recombines TRBV5-1 with TRBJ2-5, with a weak D call TRBD1 (6 bases). V lost 2 bases, J lost 3 bases, and 23 bases lay in between. The CDR3 extends over 18 amino acids. Germline CDR1 reads SGHRS; CDR2 reads YFSETQ. CDR3 DNA sequence: TGCGCCAGCAGCTTAGAACTTAGAGGGATAGGGGGTAAAGAGACCCAGTACTTC. Amino acids: CASSLELRGIGGKETQYF.